Listed below are T cell receptor beta chains from one sample, sequenced in a study of OX40 agonist ivuxolimab in advanced cancers. Assay used: immunoSEQ multiplex PCR; TCRdb lists only in-frame clones, some missing. The top ten clones hold 0.7% to 0.9% of a sample with roughly 58,000 clones, around 90% of them seen once. The source material was CD4+ or CD8+ T cells sorted from blood, sampled in a trial of the OX40 agonist ivuxolimab. Source of these receptors: an adult with an advanced solid tumor such as melanoma, head and neck, liver or kidney cancer. CDR3s include the opening cysteine and the closing phenylalanine or tryptophan. D genes are given only for firm matches. The size of a clone is reported for some rows only, either as once, few or many, or as a class for expanded clones.

>TRBJ2-3|TRBV7-8|NA|15|NA
CASSPTATETDTQYF
TGTGCCAGCAGCCCCACCGCGACAGAGACAGATACGCAGTATTTT
>TRBJ2-1|TRBV2|NA|13|NA
CASSEQLDNEQFF
TGTGCCAGCAGTGAACAGCTGGACAATGAGCAGTTCTTC
>TRBJ2-7|TRBV5-1|NA|16|TRBD1
CASSLGQGASLPEQYF
TGCGCCAGCAGCCTGGGACAGGGGGCTTCCCTTCCCGAGCAGTACTTC
>TRBJ2-7|TRBV6-5|NA|14|NA
CASSYSRTTYEQYF
TGTGCCAGCAGTTACAGCAGGACTACCTACGAGCAGTACTTC
>TRBJ2-1|TRBV30|NA|13|NA
CAWSKGNDNEQFF
TGTGCCTGGAGTAAAGGGAACGACAATGAGCAGTTCTTC
>TRBJ1-1|TRBV19|NA|13|NA
CASSMIRGEYAFF
TGTGCCAGTAGTATGATCAGGGGAGAGTATGCTTTCTTT
>TRBJ1-1|TRBV21-1|NA|11|NA
CASRMGGKAFF
TGTGCCAGCAGAATGGGGGGGAAAGCTTTCTTT
>TRBJ2-7|TRBV9|NA|14|TRBD1
CASSEGTGPYEQYF
TGTGCCAGCAGCGAAGGGACAGGCCCTTACGAGCAGTACTTC
>TRBJ2-3|TRBV5-1|few|14|NA
CASSLLGLGDTQYF
TGCGCCAGCAGCTTGTTGGGGTTGGGAGATACGCAGTATTTT
>TRBJ2-1|TRBV2|NA|16|TRBD2
CASNFLTSGRNNEQFF
TGTGCCAGCAATTTCCTGACTAGCGGGAGGAACAATGAGCAGTTCTTC
>TRBJ1-1|TRBV28|NA|14|NA
CASSFYLLGTEAFF
TGTGCCAGCAGTTTTTATCTTCTGGGCACTGAAGCTTTCTTT
>TRBJ1-1|TRBV29-1|few|15|NA
CSVAVIIRGNTEAFF
TGCAGCGTTGCAGTCATCATAAGGGGGAACACTGAAGCTTTCTTT
>TRBJ1-4|TRBV2|NA|12|TRBD1
CASSADRGKLFF
TGTGCCAGCAGTGCTGACAGGGGAAAACTGTTTTTT
>TRBJ1-2|TRBV2|once|15|NA
CASSEALIGNYGYTF
TGTGCCAGCAGTGAAGCGCTAATTGGGAACTATGGCTACACCTTC
>TRBJ1-4|TRBV12-5|NA|13|NA
CASGGTEGEKLFF
TGTGCTAGTGGTGGGACGGAGGGGGAAAAACTGTTTTTT
>TRBJ1-1|TRBV25-1|NA|15|NA
CASTPGGAVNTEAFF
TGTGCCAGCACCCCGGGGGGGGCTGTGAACACTGAAGCTTTCTTT
>TRBJ1-3|TRBV6-5|NA|15|NA
CASSYSAYSGNTIYF
TGTGCCAGCAGTTACTCGGCCTACTCTGGAAACACCATATATTTT
>TRBJ1-1|TRBV6-1|NA|14|NA
CASSEALGEKRAFF
TGTGCCAGCAGTGAAGCGCTTGGGGAAAAGAGGGCTTTCTTT
>TRBJ2-5|TRBV9|once|17|NA
CASSGKRASVDQEPQYF
TGTGCCAGCAGCGGTAAGCGGGCTAGCGTAGACCAAGAGCCCCAGTACTTC
>TRBJ1-2|TRBV7-3|NA|13|NA
CASSPEGGYGYTF
TGTGCCAGCAGCCCTGAGGGGGGCTATGGCTACACCTTC
>TRBJ2-1|TRBV19|NA|15|NA
CASSNGDIGYNEQFF
TGTGCCAGTAGCAATGGGGACATTGGGTACAATGAGCAGTTCTTC
>TRBJ1-3|TRBV10-3|NA|14|NA
CAIRPAISGNTIYF
TGTGCCATCAGGCCGGCGATCTCTGGAAACACCATATATTTT
>TRBJ1-2|TRBV10-3|NA|13|NA
CAISQTGTSSDTF
TGTGCCATCAGTCAGACCGGGACAAGCTCCGACACCTTC
>TRBJ1-1|TRBV6-6|NA|14|NA
CASSYPDRGTEAFF
TGTGCCAGCAGTTACCCCGACCGGGGCACTGAAGCTTTCTTT
>TRBJ2-1|TRBV5-1|NA|14|TRBD1
CASSPERTGNGGFF
TGCGCCAGCAGCCCCGAAAGGACAGGGAATGGGGGGTTCTTC
>TRBJ2-6|TRBV6-1|NA|17|NA
CASSDDSRSSGANVLTF
TGTGCCAGCAGTGATGACAGCCGTTCCTCTGGGGCCAACGTCCTGACTTTC
>TRBJ2-2|TRBV15|NA|18|TRBD2
CATSRGLAGGAAAGELFF
TGTGCCACCAGCAGAGGACTAGCGGGGGGGGCAGCAGCCGGGGAGCTGTTTTTT
>TRBJ1-1|TRBV6-6|once|15|NA
CASSYSALEGTEAFF
TGTGCCAGCAGTTACTCGGCCCTCGAAGGGACTGAAGCTTTCTTT
>TRBJ2-5|TRBV18|NA|13|NA
CASSPGQQETQYF
TGTGCCAGCTCACCCGGGCAGCAAGAGACCCAGTACTTC
>TRBJ2-3|TRBV30|NA|15|TRBD1
CAWSSDRGLTDTQYF
TGTGCCTGGAGTTCTGACAGGGGGCTTACAGATACGCAGTATTTT
>TRBJ2-7|TRBV28|NA|14|NA
CASRPTGSAYEQYF
TGTGCCAGCAGACCAACAGGGTCCGCCTACGAGCAGTACTTC